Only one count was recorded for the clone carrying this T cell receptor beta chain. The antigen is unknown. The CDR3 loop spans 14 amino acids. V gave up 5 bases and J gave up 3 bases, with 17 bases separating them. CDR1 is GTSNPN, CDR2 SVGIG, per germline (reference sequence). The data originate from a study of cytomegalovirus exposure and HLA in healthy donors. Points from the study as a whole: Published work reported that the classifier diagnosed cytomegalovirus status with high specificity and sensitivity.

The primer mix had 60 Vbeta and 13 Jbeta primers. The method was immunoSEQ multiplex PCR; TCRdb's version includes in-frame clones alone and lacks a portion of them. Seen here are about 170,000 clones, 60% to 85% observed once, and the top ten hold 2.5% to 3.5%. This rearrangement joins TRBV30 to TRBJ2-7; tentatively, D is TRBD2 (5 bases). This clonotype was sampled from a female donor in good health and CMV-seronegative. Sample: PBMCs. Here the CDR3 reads CAWDGLGIDYEQYF. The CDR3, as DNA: TGTGCCTGGGACGGACTGGGAATAGACTACGAGCAGTACTTC. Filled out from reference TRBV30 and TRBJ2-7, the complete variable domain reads SQTIHQWPATLVQPVGSPLSLECTVEGTSNPNLYWYRQAAGRGLQLLFYSVGIGQISSEVPQNLSASRPQDRQFILSSKKLLLSDSGFYLCAWDGLGIDYEQYFGPGTRLTVT.